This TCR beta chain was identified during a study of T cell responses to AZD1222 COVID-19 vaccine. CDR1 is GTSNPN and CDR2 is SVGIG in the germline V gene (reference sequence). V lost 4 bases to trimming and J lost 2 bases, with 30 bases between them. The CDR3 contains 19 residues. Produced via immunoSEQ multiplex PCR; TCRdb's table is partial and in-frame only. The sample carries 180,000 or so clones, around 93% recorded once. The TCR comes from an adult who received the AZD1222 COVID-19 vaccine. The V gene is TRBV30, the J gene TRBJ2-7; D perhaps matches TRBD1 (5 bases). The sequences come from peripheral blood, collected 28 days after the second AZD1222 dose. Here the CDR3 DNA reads TGTGCCTGGAAATTTCCAGGGAACGCTTCGGCCTCAAATACCTACGAGCAGTACTTC. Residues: CAWKFPGNASASNTYEQYF.